The entry below describes one T cell receptor (beta chain). In the authors' workflow: Estimation of nucleated cell counts relied on the amplification of reference gene primers. Measured with immunoSEQ multiplex PCR; TCRdb has only the in-frame clones, and not every one. V and J calls and clone size are those listed in that table; D and trimming were worked out from the DNA. The sample lists roughly 230,000 clones, around nine tenths occurring once. Germline trimming cut 0 bases from V and 3 bases from J; bases unmatched to any gene: 3. Germline V gene lookup returns CDR1 PRHDT and CDR2 FYEKMQ (reference sequence). This CDR3 has 15 residues. The data derive from a study of blood T cell repertoires in COVID-19. Overall study context: Recovery among Cohort 3 donors was established by two negative PCRs, clearance, or symptom resolution. Nucleic acid was either cDNA or gDNA, and it came from T cells, B-cell-depleted T cells, or PBMCs.

The J gene is TRBJ1-2, the V gene TRBV13, with 8 bases identical to TRBD1. This receptor was obtained from a young man in a cohort exposed to, infected with or recovered from COVID-19 (not recorded which). Sequenced material: PBMCs or T cells enriched from blood (not recorded which). CDR3 residues: CASSLGAGGDYGYTF. CDR3 sequence (DNA): TGTGCCAGCAGCTTAGGGGCAGGGGGCGACTATGGCTACACCTTC.